The text below deals with one TCR beta chain. Its target is unknown. The data originate from a study of identical twins. Study-level points and caveats: These conclusions were based on statistical analysis (cross-sectional, not following the same donors). Modelling underestimated the level of out-of-frame TCR alpha sharing observed in monozygotic twins.

The donor group consisted entirely of healthy Caucasians. Template switching introduced a universal primer site, and the cDNA bore unique molecular identifiers. Each CDR3 protein gets one entry after TCRdb re-called the 5' RACE reads with MiXCR. The table lists hundreds of thousands of distinct CDR3 sequences, around an eighth of them singletons. Germline values: CDR1 SGHVS, CDR2 FNYEAQ. With 1 base removed from V and 0 bases from J, the gap between germline ends came to 18 bases. The CDR3 sequence is 18 residues long. These same data were also listed under a study on yellow fever vaccine responses in identical twins.

Material for sequencing was PBMCs. This TCR derives from a woman in her late teens or twenties in good health. This rearrangement joins TRBV7-6 to TRBJ1-1, with D possibly being TRBD1 (5 bases). The CDR3 sequence: CASSLDVFRRGMNTEAFF. The DNA of the CDR3 is TGTGCCAGCAGCTTAGATGTTTTTCGTAGGGGCATGAACACTGAAGCTTTCTTT.